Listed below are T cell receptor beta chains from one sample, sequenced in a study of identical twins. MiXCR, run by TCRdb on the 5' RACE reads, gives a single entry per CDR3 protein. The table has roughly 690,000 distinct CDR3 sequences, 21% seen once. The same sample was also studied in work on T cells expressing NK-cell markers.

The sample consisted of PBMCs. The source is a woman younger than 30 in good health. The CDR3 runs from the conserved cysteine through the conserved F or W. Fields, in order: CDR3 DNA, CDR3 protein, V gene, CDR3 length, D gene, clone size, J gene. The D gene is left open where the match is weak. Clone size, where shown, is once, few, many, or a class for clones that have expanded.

CDR3 DNA: TGTGCCAGCCGGGGACTAGCGGGAGTTATCGGAAATGAGCAGTTCTTC
CDR3 protein: CASRGLAGVIGNEQFF
V gene: TRBV6-2/TRBV6-3
CDR3 length: 16
D gene: TRBD2
clone size: NA
J gene: TRBJ2-1

CDR3 DNA: TGTGCCAGCAGTTTAAGGTGGGGTAGGGACAATGAGCAGTTCTTC
CDR3 protein: CASSLRWGRDNEQFF
V gene: TRBV12-3/TRBV12-4
CDR3 length: 15
D gene: NA
clone size: NA
J gene: TRBJ2-1

CDR3 DNA: TGTGCCAGCAGCCCGGGACTAGCTCGTCGCACAGATACGCAGTATTTT
CDR3 protein: CASSPGLARRTDTQYF
V gene: TRBV5-8
CDR3 length: 16
D gene: TRBD2
clone size: NA
J gene: TRBJ2-3

CDR3 DNA: TGTACCAGCGCGACTAGCGGGAAGGGACATGAGCAGTTCTTC
CDR3 protein: CTSATSGKGHEQFF
V gene: TRBV7-2
CDR3 length: 14
D gene: TRBD2
clone size: NA
J gene: TRBJ2-1

CDR3 DNA: TGCGCCAGCAGCTTGGCCAGGAATGCCTACGAGCAGTACTTC
CDR3 protein: CASSLARNAYEQYF
V gene: TRBV5-1
CDR3 length: 14
D gene: NA
clone size: NA
J gene: TRBJ2-7

CDR3 DNA: TGCAGTGCTAGAGATCAGACGGGACTAGCGTCCTACAATGAGCAGTTCTTC
CDR3 protein: CSARDQTGLASYNEQFF
V gene: TRBV20-1
CDR3 length: 17
D gene: TRBD2
clone size: NA
J gene: TRBJ2-1

CDR3 DNA: TGTGCCAGCAGCCCGGGGCACATAACTAACTATGGCTACACCTTC
CDR3 protein: CASSPGHITNYGYTF
V gene: TRBV7-6
CDR3 length: 15
D gene: NA
clone size: many
J gene: TRBJ1-2

CDR3 DNA: TGTGCCAGCAGCGCCACAGGGGAGACACCTTCAGATACGCAGTATTTT
CDR3 protein: CASSATGETPSDTQYF
V gene: TRBV7-9
CDR3 length: 16
D gene: TRBD1
clone size: NA
J gene: TRBJ2-3

CDR3 DNA: TGTGCCAGCAGCTTTGGACAGGGACTCTACGAGCAGTACTTC
CDR3 protein: CASSFGQGLYEQYF
V gene: TRBV5-4
CDR3 length: 14
D gene: TRBD1
clone size: NA
J gene: TRBJ2-7

CDR3 DNA: TGCGCCAGCAGCCAAGATCGGGGACAACAATACGAGCAGTACTTC
CDR3 protein: CASSQDRGQQYEQYF
V gene: TRBV4-3
CDR3 length: 15
D gene: NA
clone size: few
J gene: TRBJ2-7

CDR3 DNA: TGTGCCAGCGCCCGCTCCAGGGGGAACACCGGGGAGCTGTTTTTT
CDR3 protein: CASARSRGNTGELFF
V gene: TRBV25-1
CDR3 length: 15
D gene: NA
clone size: NA
J gene: TRBJ2-2

CDR3 DNA: TGTGCCAGCAGTGAATTTCAGAGCTATAATTCACCCCTCCACTTT
CDR3 protein: CASSEFQSYNSPLHF
V gene: TRBV6-1
CDR3 length: 15
D gene: NA
clone size: NA
J gene: TRBJ1-6